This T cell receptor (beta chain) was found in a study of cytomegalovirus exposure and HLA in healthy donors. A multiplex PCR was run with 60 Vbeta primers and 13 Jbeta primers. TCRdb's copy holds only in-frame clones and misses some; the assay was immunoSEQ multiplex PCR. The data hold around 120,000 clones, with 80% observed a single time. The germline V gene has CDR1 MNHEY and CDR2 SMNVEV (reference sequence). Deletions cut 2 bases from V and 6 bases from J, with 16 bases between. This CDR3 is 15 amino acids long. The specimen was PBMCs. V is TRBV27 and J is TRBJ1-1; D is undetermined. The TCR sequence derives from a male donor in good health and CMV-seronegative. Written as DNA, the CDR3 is TGTGCCAGCAGTTTAGAGACAACGAACCCCTCTGAAGCTTTCTTT. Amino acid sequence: CASSLETTNPSEAFF.